The rows below give T cell receptor beta chains drawn from one sample of a study of cytomegalovirus exposure and HLA in healthy donors. Only in-frame clones appear in the TCRdb table, and some are missing; sequencing was by immunoSEQ multiplex PCR. The sample includes tens of thousands of clones, roughly 79% of them seen just once. The source material was PBMCs. These receptor sequences come from a man aged 50 to 59 in good health and CMV-seronegative. The CDR3 runs from the conserved cysteine through the conserved F or W. The D gene is left open where the match is weak. The listing skips clone size in some rows; elsewhere it reads once, few, many or a size class.

J	size	V	D	DNA	CDR3
TRBJ1-4	NA	TRBV7-9	NA	TGTGCCAGCAGCTTAAAGACAGGATATAATGAGAAACTGTTTTTT	CASSLKTGYNEKLFF
TRBJ2-2	NA	TRBV7-3	TRBD1	TGTGCCAGCAGCCCGCCCGGGACAGGGGTCACCGGGGAGCTGTTTTTT	CASSPPGTGVTGELFF
TRBJ1-1	NA	TRBV27	TRBD1	TGTGCCAGCAGTTTAAGTAGGGGGCCAGCTTTCTTT	CASSLSRGPAFF
TRBJ1-5	once	TRBV6-6	NA	TGTGCCAGCAGTTACTCATCAGGGAGCAATCAGCCCCAGCATTTT	CASSYSSGSNQPQHF
TRBJ2-2	NA	TRBV27	TRBD1	TGTGCCAGCAGCCCCGACAGGGCTCTGGCGAACACCGGGGAGCTGTTTTTT	CASSPDRALANTGELFF
TRBJ1-1	NA	TRBV5-8	NA	TGTGCCAGCAGCTTTGACGGCAGGGAGAACACTGAAGCTTTCTTT	CASSFDGRENTEAFF
TRBJ1-1	NA	TRBV11-3	TRBD1	TGTGCCCGCCTTGGGACAGGGGGCACTGAAGCTTTCTTT	CARLGTGGTEAFF
TRBJ2-1	NA	TRBV6-5	TRBD2	TGTGCCAGCAGTTACTCGGCTAGCGGGGGCAATGAGCAGTTCTTC	CASSYSASGGNEQFF
TRBJ1-1	NA	TRBV7-8	TRBD1	TGTGCCAGCAGCTTAGAACAGGGGCTTGTCCGGAACACTGAAGCTTTCTTT	CASSLEQGLVRNTEAFF
TRBJ2-3	NA	TRBV9	NA	TGTGCCAGCAGCGCCCCATGGGACTTCACAGATACGCAGTATTTT	CASSAPWDFTDTQYF
TRBJ1-1	once	TRBV6-5	NA	TGTGCCAGCAGTTACCGGACAAGGAACACTGAAGCTTTCTTT	CASSYRTRNTEAFF
TRBJ2-2	NA	TRBV19	NA	TGTGCCAGTAGTATTTTGGCAGGGCGCCAAGGAGGGACCGGGGAGCTGTTTTTT	CASSILAGRQGGTGELFF
TRBJ1-1	NA	TRBV5-1	TRBD1	TGCGCCAGCAGCTTGGAGGGGGCGAACACTGAAGCTTTCTTT	CASSLEGANTEAFF
TRBJ1-1	NA	TRBV30	NA	TGTGCCTGGAGGGGACGGGGGATGAACACTGAAGCTTTCTTT	CAWRGRGMNTEAFF
TRBJ1-5	NA	TRBV2	NA	TGTGCCACCAGGCCCGACAGGTATGATCAGCCCCAGCATTTT	CATRPDRYDQPQHF
TRBJ1-6	NA	TRBV6-5	NA	TGTGCCAGCAGTTACTCCAATGATTCACCCCTCCACTTT	CASSYSNDSPLHF
TRBJ1-1	NA	TRBV13	TRBD1	TGTGCCAGCAGCTTCGGACAGGGGGCCACTGAAGCTTTCTTT	CASSFGQGATEAFF
TRBJ1-1	NA	TRBV30	NA	TGTGCCTGGAGGGGATGGGGCGGTCGGATTAGCACTGAAGCTTTCTTT	CAWRGWGGRISTEAFF
TRBJ2-7	NA	TRBV4-3	TRBD2	TGCGCCAGCAGCCAAGAAGCTAGCGGCCGCTACGAGCAGTACTTC	CASSQEASGRYEQYF
TRBJ1-6	NA	TRBV5-1	NA	TGCGCCAGCAGCTTGAGGCAGGGGAATTCACCCCTCCACTTT	CASSLRQGNSPLHF
TRBJ2-7	NA	TRBV7-9	NA	TGTGCCAGCAGCTTAGCAGGGGCGCTCTACGAGCAGTACTTC	CASSLAGALYEQYF
TRBJ1-1	NA	TRBV19	NA	TGTGCCAGTAGTACAGCGCTGAGGCAGACGAACACTGAAGCTTTCTTT	CASSTALRQTNTEAFF